Shown below are 28 T cell receptor beta chains from a single sample sequenced in a study of T cells in localized non-small cell lung cancer. Profiled with immunoSEQ multiplex PCR; TCRdb holds only in-frame clones, not every one. The profile shows fewer than 95,000 clones, just over 90% of them singletons. The input for sequencing was PBMCs, taken before any cancer treatment. These receptors all come from a woman aged 40 to 75 with stage II squamous cell lung carcinoma.

The V gene is TRBV10-3, the J gene TRBJ1-2; D is ambiguous. The CDR3 loop spans 12 amino acids. The V and J ends lost 3 bases and 3 bases respectively, with 5 bases between them. The germline V gene has CDR1 ENHRY and CDR2 SYGVKD. As DNA, the CDR3 is TGTGCCATCAGTGAAGGACACTATGGCTACACCTTC. Translating it yields CAISEGHYGYTF.

The chain uses TRBV30 and TRBJ1-2; D is undetermined. The CDR3 covers 13 residues. The V gene's germline CDR1 is GTSNPN and CDR2 SVGIG (reference sequence). Trimming took off 4 bases at V and 3 bases at J, with 12 bases between the two ends. The CDR3: CAWKSPAHYGYTF. In DNA form, the CDR3 reads TGTGCCTGGAAATCCCCAGCCCACTATGGCTACACCTTC.

The V gene is TRBV15, the J gene TRBJ2-2, with D tentatively TRBD2 (5 bases). Germline V gives CDR1 LNHNV, CDR2 YYDKDF (reference sequence). CDR3 length: 15 residues. The germline V and J ends were trimmed by 5 bases and 7 bases, with 17 bases remaining between them. The CDR3 is CATSGGVRDSGELFF. CDR3 coding DNA: TGTGCCACCAGCGGTGGGGTACGGGATAGCGGGGAGCTGTTTTTT.

V usage is TRBV5-6 and J usage is TRBJ2-1; tentative D call: TRBD2 (5 bases). V lost 4 bases, J lost 5 bases, and 16 bases lay in between. CDR1 SGHDT and CDR2 YYEEEE come from the germline V gene. The CDR3 has 15 residues. Here the CDR3 DNA reads TGTGCCAGCAGCCCTCTGGACTCCTCTAACAATGAGCAGTTCTTC. This encodes CASSPLDSSNNEQFF. The variable domain in full, with the rest retrieved from reference TRBV5-6 and TRBJ2-1, is DAGVTQSPTHLIKTRGQQVTLRCSPKSGHDTVSWYQQALGQGPQFIFQYYEEEERQRGNFPDRFSGHQFPNYSSELNVNALLLGDSALYLCASSPLDSSNNEQFFGPGTRLTVL.

This clone was seen just once. This chain uses TRBV5-5 with TRBJ2-3; no clear D. There are 14 residues in the CDR3. Deletions cut 0 bases from V and 1 base from J, with 6 bases between. CDR1 and CDR2 from the germline V gene are SGHKS and YYEKEE (reference sequence). CDR3 sequence reads: CASSLGEGTDTQYF. For the CDR3, the DNA is TGTGCCAGCAGCTTGGGGGAAGGCACAGATACGCAGTATTTT.

The chain couples TRBV13 to TRBJ2-1, with 9 bases lining up with TRBD2. The CDR3 consists of 16 residues. Germline values: CDR1 PRHDT, CDR2 FYEKMQ (reference sequence). J gave up 6 bases and V 3 bases, and 9 bases lay outside the gene matches. The CDR3 reads CASSFGLASGSNEQFF. CDR3 DNA sequence: TGTGCCAGCAGCTTCGGACTAGCGTCAGGAAGCAATGAGCAGTTCTTC.

This chain joins TRBV7-9 and TRBJ2-5, with a possible D match to TRBD2 (6 bases). Germline CDR1 is SEHNR and CDR2 is FQNEAQ (reference sequence). The CDR3 totals 14 residues. Trimming removed 4 bases from V and 4 bases from J, with 13 bases in between. This CDR3 is CASSSIRGGETQYF. The CDR3 nucleotides are TGTGCCAGCAGCTCAATAAGGGGAGGAGAGACCCAGTACTTC.

The chain employs TRBV5-1 and TRBJ2-3; tentative D call: TRBD1 (5 bases). The CDR3 sequence is 15 residues long. V lost 7 bases, J lost 0 bases, and 15 bases lay in between. The germline V gene has CDR1 SGHRS and CDR2 YFSETQ. The chain's CDR3 is CASRTSGSSTDTQYF. The CDR3 DNA sequence: TGCGCCAGCCGAACTTCAGGGTCGAGCACAGATACGCAGTATTTT.

The CDR3 spells CASSFSSQQKGGYTF. CDR3 bases: TGTGCCAGCAGCTTCAGCTCCCAACAGAAGGGGGGCTACACCTTC. V gene TRBV7-9 combines with J gene TRBJ1-2; tentative D call: TRBD1 (5 bases). V shed 3 bases and J shed 8 bases, with 19 bases lying between them. CDR1 and CDR2 from the germline V gene are SEHNR and FQNEAQ (reference sequence). The CDR3 contains 15 residues.

This chain links TRBV5-4 with TRBJ1-1, with a possible D match to TRBD1 (6 bases). Per germline, CDR1 SGHNT and CDR2 YYREEE (reference sequence). V lost 0 bases to trimming and J lost 1 base, with 13 bases between them. This CDR3 has 16 residues. CDR3 sequence reads: CASSLGGHPSNTEAFF. CDR3 in DNA: TGTGCCAGCAGCTTGGGGGGACATCCCTCGAACACTGAAGCTTTCTTT.

V gene TRBV5-1 combines with J gene TRBJ2-1; 7 bases are a match to TRBD1. This CDR3 has 15 amino acids. Germline CDR1 reads SGHRS; CDR2 reads YFSETQ. V lost 1 base, J lost 3 bases, and 4 bases stayed unmatched. CDR3 sequence: CASSLPWDSYNEQFF. For the CDR3, the DNA is TGCGCCAGCAGCTTGCCTTGGGACAGCTACAATGAGCAGTTCTTC.

Only one count was recorded for this clone. The chain recombines TRBV7-8 with TRBJ1-5; 7 positions match TRBD1. The V gene end was trimmed by 3 bases and the J gene end by 2 bases; junction bases not matched to a gene: 10. Germline CDR1 is SGHVS and CDR2 is FQNEAQ. This CDR3 has 17 amino acids. The DNA of the CDR3 is TGTGCCAGCAGCTTTTCAGGGGGGTATACTGGCAATCAGCCCCAGCATTTT. Translated, it gives CASSFSGGYTGNQPQHF.

The CDR3 coding sequence is TGTGCCAGCAGCTTAGGCACCGGGACAGGGAACCAAGAGACCCAGTACTTC. It encodes CASSLGTGTGNQETQYF. The chain recombines TRBV7-9 with TRBJ2-5, with 9 positions matching TRBD1. The germline CDR1 and CDR2 sequences are SEHNR and FQNEAQ (reference sequence). J gave up 0 bases and V 1 base, and 6 bases lay outside the gene matches. The CDR3 sequence is 17 residues long. Combining the CDR3 with reference TRBV7-9 and TRBJ2-5 gives the whole variable domain DTGVSQNPRHKITKRGQNVTFRCDPISEHNRLYWYRQTLGQGPEFLTYFQNEAQLEKSRLLSDRFSAERPKGSFSTLEIQRTEQGDSAMYLCASSLGTGTGNQETQYFGPGTRLLVL.

V gene TRBV14 combines with J gene TRBJ2-2, with D possibly matching TRBD2 (6 bases). V lost 4 bases and J lost 7, with 10 bases in between. Germline assignment: CDR1 SGHDN and CDR2 FVKESK. The CDR3 has 13 residues. The CDR3 is CASSPLGGGELFF. The DNA of the CDR3 is TGTGCCAGCAGCCCCTTGGGGGGCGGGGAGCTGTTTTTT.

The chain links TRBV19 to TRBJ2-7; 8 nucleotides match TRBD1. V shed 6 bases, J shed 6 bases, and the junction held 16 bases outside the gene matches. CDR1 is LNHDA and CDR2 is SQIVND in the germline V gene (reference sequence). CDR3 size: 16 residues. The CDR3: CASSPTPDRGWGEQYF. The CDR3 DNA follows: TGTGCCAGTAGCCCCACCCCTGACAGGGGCTGGGGCGAGCAGTACTTC.

V and J are TRBV29-1 and TRBJ1-2, with TRBD1 matching over 7 bases. Per the germline V gene, CDR1 is SQVTM and CDR2 is ANQGSEA. The junction had 4 bases not matched to a gene; V was cut back by 3 bases and J by 0 bases. The CDR3 is 14 residues long. CDR3 amino acids: CSVDGGQPNYGYTF. CDR3 in DNA: TGCAGCGTTGATGGGGGACAGCCTAACTATGGCTACACCTTC.

This sequence joins TRBV7-9 and TRBJ1-2, with 9 bases fitting TRBD1. The germline V gene encodes CDR1 SEHNR and CDR2 FQNEAQ (reference sequence). V shed 4 bases, J shed 7 bases, and the junction held 4 bases outside the gene matches. This CDR3 comprises 13 residues. CDR3 nucleotides: TGTGCCAGCAGCTGGACAGGGGAGAGTGGCTACACCTTC. This sequence encodes CASSWTGESGYTF.

This clone was counted a single time. The rearrangement uses TRBV5-1 and TRBJ2-7, with 10 nucleotides matching TRBD1. Germline loops: CDR1 SGHRS, CDR2 YFSETQ. After removal of 3 bases from V and 1 base from J, the junction contained 7 bases not matched to a gene. The CDR3 totals 16 residues. CDR3 bases: TGCGCCAGCAGCTCCGCCGGGACAGGGGTATCCTACGAGCAGTACTTC. Translated, it gives CASSSAGTGVSYEQYF.

V and J are TRBV9 and TRBJ1-2; the D gene is possibly TRBD1 (6 bases). This CDR3 spans 12 amino acids. Germline V CDR1 and CDR2: SGDLS, YYNGEE. For the CDR3, the DNA is TGTGCTAGCTCAGGGGATGACTATGGCTACACCTTC. Residues: CASSGDDYGYTF.

The chain combines TRBV30 with TRBJ2-7; 11 bases fit TRBD1. Germline assignment: CDR1 GTSNPN and CDR2 SVGIG (reference sequence). The CDR3 consists of 14 residues. The ends lost 3 bases at V and 2 bases at J; junction bases unmatched: 3. In DNA form, the CDR3 reads TGTGCCTGGAGGGACAGGGGGCCCCCCTACGAGCAGTACTTC. Its translation: CAWRDRGPPYEQYF.

The chain combines TRBV7-9 with TRBJ1-5; D may be TRBD1 (6 bases). With 2 bases removed from V and 3 bases from J, the gap between germline ends came to 8 bases. CDR1 is SEHNR and CDR2 is FQNEAQ in the germline V gene (reference sequence). CDR3 length: 14 amino acids. The chain's CDR3 is CASSLSGDNQPQHF. The DNA for the CDR3 is TGTGCCAGCAGCTTATCAGGGGACAATCAGCCCCAGCATTTT.

This chain links TRBV5-4 with TRBJ2-1; TRBD2 might be the D (8 bases). This CDR3 comprises 15 residues. CDR1 is SGHNT and CDR2 is YYREEE in the germline V gene (reference sequence). V gave up 4 bases and J gave up 6 bases, with 17 bases separating them. The CDR3 loop is CASSLSGRQGNEQFF. In nucleotides, the CDR3 is TGTGCCAGCAGCCTGAGCGGGAGACAGGGCAATGAGCAGTTCTTC.

This clone was seen only a few times. The V gene is TRBV19, the J gene TRBJ1-5; 9 bases agree with TRBD1. This CDR3 region has 14 residues. Germline V gives CDR1 LNHDA, CDR2 SQIVND (reference sequence). After removal of 8 bases from V and 1 base from J, the junction contained 3 bases not matched to a gene. CDR3 in amino acids: CASGGQGSNQPQHF. Written as DNA, the CDR3 is TGTGCCAGTGGTGGACAGGGGAGCAATCAGCCCCAGCATTTT.

This chain connects TRBV5-1 to TRBJ1-5; D is undetermined. The germline V gene encodes CDR1 SGHRS and CDR2 YFSETQ. The CDR3 loop spans 14 amino acids. The germline V and J ends were trimmed by 0 bases and 6 bases, with 10 bases remaining between them. CDR3 loop: CASSLGETSQPQHF. The CDR3, as DNA: TGCGCCAGCAGCTTGGGGGAGACAAGTCAGCCCCAGCATTTT.

V usage is TRBV19 and J usage is TRBJ1-4, with D perhaps matching TRBD1 (6 bases). Trimming left V 2 bases short and J 0 bases short, with 7 bases between. The CDR3 loop spans 15 amino acids. Germline CDR1 is LNHDA and CDR2 is SQIVND (reference sequence). In nucleotides, the CDR3 is TGTGCCAGTAGTATAAGGGGGGCAACTAATGAAAAACTGTTTTTT. Translating it yields CASSIRGATNEKLFF.

CDR3 residues: CASSLTGISGANVLTF. CDR3 sequence (DNA): TGTGCCAGCAGCTTGACAGGGATCTCTGGGGCCAACGTCCTGACTTTC. The rearrangement joins TRBV5-4 to TRBJ2-6; a weak D match, TRBD1 (6 bases). The V gene's germline CDR1 is SGHNT and CDR2 YYREEE (reference sequence). The V gene lost 1 base and the J gene lost 0 bases, with 8 bases spanning the gap. CDR3 length: 16 amino acids.

The V and J genes are TRBV10-2 and TRBJ1-5, with 8 bases fitting TRBD1. The V segment lost 0 bases and the J segment 9 bases; nucleotides outside the gene matches: 10. Per germline, CDR1 WSHSY and CDR2 SAAADI. The CDR3 loop spans 16 amino acids. The CDR3 DNA reads TGCGCCAGCAGTGAGTCACAGGGGGTATATGACCCGCCCCAGCATTTT. Its translation: CASSESQGVYDPPQHF.

CDR3 DNA sequence: TGTGCCAGCTCCTTAGGTATTGATCAGCCCCAGCATTTT. It translates to CASSLGIDQPQHF. The V and J genes are TRBV6-6 and TRBJ1-5; D is uncertain. Trimming pared 8 bases from V and 5 bases from J, leaving 13 bases between. CDR1 MNHNY and CDR2 SVGAGI come from the germline V gene (reference sequence). The CDR3 loop spans 13 amino acids.